This T cell receptor beta chain was documented in a study of blood T cell repertoires in COVID-19. Study as a whole: In each case, the material was cDNA or gDNA derived from T cells, B-cell-depleted T cells, or PBMCs.

This study enrolled people aged roughly 18 to 90 from about two dozen US geographic areas. Two negative PCRs, clearance, or symptom resolution were required of recovered Cohort 3 donors. Per the authors' pipeline: How many nucleated cells were present was estimated from reference gene primer amplification. Assay: immunoSEQ multiplex PCR; the TCRdb copy retains only in-frame clones and omits some. Clonal size and the V and J genes are those of that table, whereas D and trimming came from the DNA. The data contain a few hundred thousand clones, roughly four fifths of them seen just once; the ten biggest clones take up around 9.2%. This clonotype was sampled from a man aged 40-49 years who had recovered from COVID-19. Sequencing was done on a sample of PBMCs or T cells enriched from blood (not recorded which).

The CDR3 coding sequence is TGTGCTAGTGGTTTGGATGGAGCTTGGGTCACCATATATTTT. Protein: CASGLDGAWVTIYF. The gene calls are TRBV12-5 and TRBJ1-3; D gene ambiguous. The germline gives CDR1 LGHNT, CDR2 FRNRAP. The CDR3 consists of 14 residues. Trimming took off 1 base at V and 9 bases at J, with 13 bases between the two ends. Supplemented by reference TRBV12-5 and TRBJ1-3, the full variable domain reads DARVTQTPRHKVTEMGQEVTMRCQPILGHNTVFWYRQTMMQGLELLAYFRNRAPLDDSGMPKDRFSAEMPDATLATLKIQPSEPRDSAVYFCASGLDGAWVTIYFGEGSWLTVV.